The rows below give T cell receptor beta chains drawn from one sample of a study of blood T cell repertoires in COVID-19. Profiling relied on immunoSEQ multiplex PCR, and the TCRdb table lists in-frame clones only, not all of them. The sample holds 95,000 to 150,000 clones, about 74% seen once. The sample was peripheral blood. Source of these receptors: a human donor in a cohort sampled during active COVID-19. Each CDR3 is given with its conserved first and last residue. A D gene is named only where the DNA matches it firmly. Clone size appears in some rows only: once, few, many, or a class for an expanded clone.

D,J,size,V,CDR3,DNA
.,TRBJ2-7,few,TRBV5-1,CASSLAVGSYEQYF,TGCGCCAGCAGCTTGGCGGTCGGTTCCTACGAGCAGTACTTC
.,TRBJ2-1,few,TRBV12-3/TRBV12-4,CASSLRYEQFF,TGTGCCAGCAGTTTACGGTATGAGCAGTTCTTC
TRBD2,TRBJ2-7,once,TRBV28,CASSFSEAGTSGMDEQYF,TGTGCCAGCAGTTTCTCTGAGGCGGGGACTAGCGGGATGGACGAGCAGTACTTC
.,TRBJ2-7,.,TRBV6-5,CASRSNFYEQYF,TGTGCCAGCAGGAGCAACTTTTACGAGCAGTACTTC
.,TRBJ1-2,.,TRBV2,CASRAQGFQGYTF,TGTGCCAGCAGAGCACAGGGTTTTCAGGGCTACACCTTC
.,TRBJ1-1,.,TRBV6-5,CASSYRQKNTEAFF,TGTGCCAGCAGTTACCGACAGAAGAACACTGAAGCTTTCTTT
TRBD2,TRBJ2-1,.,TRBV6-1,CASSEELAGGSYNEQFF,TGTGCCAGCAGTGAAGAACTAGCGGGGGGGTCCTACAATGAGCAGTTCTTC
TRBD1,TRBJ1-4,.,TRBV27,CASTDRGQSNEKLFF,TGTGCCAGCACCGATAGGGGACAGAGTAATGAAAAACTGTTTTTT
TRBD1,TRBJ1-5,.,TRBV15,CATSREGDRVNQPQHF,TGTGCCACCAGCAGAGAAGGAGACAGGGTAAATCAGCCCCAGCATTTT
TRBD1,TRBJ2-7,once,TRBV5-4,CASSADRNEQYF,TGTGCCAGCAGCGCGGACAGGAATGAGCAGTACTTC
TRBD2,TRBJ2-6,.,TRBV6-1,CASSGGLAGASSGANVLTF,TGTGCCAGCAGTGGGGGACTAGCGGGGGCCTCCTCTGGGGCCAACGTCCTGACTTTC
.,TRBJ2-3,few,TRBV4-1,CASSQGSGFSTDTQYF,TGCGCCAGCAGCCAAGGTAGCGGTTTTAGCACAGATACGCAGTATTTT
TRBD1,TRBJ2-5,.,TRBV11-3,CASSLDFTGVGRETQYF,TGTGCCAGCAGCTTAGATTTCACAGGGGTAGGGCGGGAGACCCAGTACTTC
.,TRBJ2-7,.,TRBV7-9,CASSPTINEQYF,TGTGCCAGCAGCCCTACTATCAACGAGCAGTACTTC
.,TRBJ2-7,few,TRBV5-5,CASSPEYYEQYF,TGTGCCAGCAGCCCAGAATACTACGAGCAGTACTTC
.,TRBJ1-4,few,TRBV4-1,CASSQVREKLFF,TGCGCCAGCAGCCAAGTCAGAGAAAAACTGTTTTTT
TRBD2,TRBJ2-7,.,TRBV10-1,CASSERTSGGSRTYEQYF,TGCGCCAGCAGTGAGCGGACTAGCGGGGGATCCCGCACCTACGAGCAGTACTTC
TRBD1,TRBJ2-7,once,TRBV6-4,CASSDSRTSGGHEQYF,TGTGCCAGCAGTGACTCGAGGACATCAGGGGGCCACGAGCAGTACTTC
.,TRBJ1-2,.,TRBV6-1,CASSEVVRANYGYTF,TGTGCCAGCAGTGAAGTCGTCAGGGCTAACTATGGCTACACCTTC
TRBD1,TRBJ1-3,.,TRBV7-6,CASSLVLGDRPSGNTIYF,TGTGCCAGCAGCTTAGTGCTTGGGGACAGGCCCTCTGGAAACACCATATATTTT
.,TRBJ1-5,once,TRBV6-1,CASSAPRQANNQPQHF,TGTGCCAGCAGTGCGCCACGACAGGCTAACAATCAGCCCCAGCATTTT
TRBD1,TRBJ1-1,.,TRBV7-2,CASSSHRGALATEAFF,TGTGCCAGCAGCTCACACAGGGGAGCCCTGGCCACTGAAGCTTTCTTT
.,TRBJ1-1,.,TRBV15,CATSMGGFLNTEAFF,TGTGCCACCAGCATGGGGGGATTTTTAAACACTGAAGCTTTCTTT
.,TRBJ2-7,once,TRBV5-8,CASSSPTGSYEQYF,TGTGCCAGCAGCTCCCCGACTGGGTCCTACGAGCAGTACTTC
TRBD1,TRBJ2-3,.,TRBV11-3,CASSSRTGDLTDTQYF,TGTGCCAGCAGCTCCAGAACAGGGGACCTCACAGATACGCAGTATTTT
TRBD1,TRBJ2-7,.,TRBV7-8,CASILDRGPYEQYF,TGTGCCAGCATTCTGGACAGGGGCCCCTACGAGCAGTACTTC
.,TRBJ2-7,.,TRBV13,CASSSGTLSYEQYF,TGTGCCAGCAGCTCCGGGACTTTATCCTACGAGCAGTACTTC
.,TRBJ1-2,once,TRBV7-9,CASSLLPTGGYGYTF,TGTGCCAGCAGCTTATTACCGACGGGGGGCTATGGCTACACCTTC
.,TRBJ1-2,once,TRBV6-5,CASTTPGKGNYGYTF,TGTGCCAGCACGACCCCAGGGAAAGGGAACTATGGCTACACCTTC
TRBD2,TRBJ2-5,.,TRBV7-7,CASSLGLAGEETQYF,TGTGCTAGCAGCTTGGGACTAGCGGGAGAAGAGACCCAGTACTTC
.,TRBJ2-7,.,TRBV12-3/TRBV12-4,CASSPQFYEQYF,TGTGCCAGCAGCCCCCAGTTCTACGAGCAGTACTTC